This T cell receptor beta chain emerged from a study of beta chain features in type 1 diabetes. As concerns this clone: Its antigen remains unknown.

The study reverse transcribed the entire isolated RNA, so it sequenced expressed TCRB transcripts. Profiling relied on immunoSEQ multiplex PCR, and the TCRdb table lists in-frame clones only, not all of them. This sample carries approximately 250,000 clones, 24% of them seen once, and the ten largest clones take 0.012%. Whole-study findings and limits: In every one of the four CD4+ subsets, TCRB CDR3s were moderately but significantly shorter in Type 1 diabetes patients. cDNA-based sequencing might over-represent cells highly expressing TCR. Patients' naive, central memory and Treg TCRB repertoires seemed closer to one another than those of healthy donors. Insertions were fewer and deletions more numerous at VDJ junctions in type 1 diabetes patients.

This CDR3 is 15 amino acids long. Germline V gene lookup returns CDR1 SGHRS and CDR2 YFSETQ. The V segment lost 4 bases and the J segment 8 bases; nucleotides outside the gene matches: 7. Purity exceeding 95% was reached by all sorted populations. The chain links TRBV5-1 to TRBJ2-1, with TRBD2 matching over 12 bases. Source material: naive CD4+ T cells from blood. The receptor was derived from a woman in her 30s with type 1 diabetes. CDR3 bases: TGCGCCAGCAGCGTGACTAGCGGGAGTTTGGATGAGCAGTTCTTC. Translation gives CASSVTSGSLDEQFF.